A single sample is the source of the 2 T cell receptor beta chains below, sequenced in a study of cytomegalovirus exposure and HLA in healthy donors. The study ran its PCR with 60 Vbeta and 13 Jbeta primers. Sequencing used immunoSEQ multiplex PCR; TCRdb keeps in-frame clones, though not all of them. In all, the sample yields approximately 100,000 clones. What was sequenced was PBMCs. Every receptor here comes from a man in his forties or fifties in good health and CMV-seropositive.

J is TRBJ1-1 and V is TRBV30, with D tentatively TRBD1 (6 bases). Germline V gene sequence: CDR1 GTSNPN, CDR2 SVGIG (reference sequence). The V end was cut by 3 bases, the J end by 6 bases, with 20 bases between. The CDR3 loop spans 15 amino acids. The DNA of the CDR3 is TGTGCCTGGAGCTGGGCAATTGGGGGCGGCGCTGAAGCTTTCTTT. Encoded protein: CAWSWAIGGGAEAFF.

The V call is TRBV4-3, the J call TRBJ2-1; 7 positions match TRBD2. The CDR3 contains 15 residues. Trimming took 4 bases from V and 3 from J; bases not matched to a gene: 6. The germline V gene has CDR1 LGHNA and CDR2 YSLEER. The CDR3 reads CASSPERGGYNEQFF. CDR3 in DNA: TGCGCCAGCAGCCCAGAGCGGGGTGGCTACAATGAGCAGTTCTTC.